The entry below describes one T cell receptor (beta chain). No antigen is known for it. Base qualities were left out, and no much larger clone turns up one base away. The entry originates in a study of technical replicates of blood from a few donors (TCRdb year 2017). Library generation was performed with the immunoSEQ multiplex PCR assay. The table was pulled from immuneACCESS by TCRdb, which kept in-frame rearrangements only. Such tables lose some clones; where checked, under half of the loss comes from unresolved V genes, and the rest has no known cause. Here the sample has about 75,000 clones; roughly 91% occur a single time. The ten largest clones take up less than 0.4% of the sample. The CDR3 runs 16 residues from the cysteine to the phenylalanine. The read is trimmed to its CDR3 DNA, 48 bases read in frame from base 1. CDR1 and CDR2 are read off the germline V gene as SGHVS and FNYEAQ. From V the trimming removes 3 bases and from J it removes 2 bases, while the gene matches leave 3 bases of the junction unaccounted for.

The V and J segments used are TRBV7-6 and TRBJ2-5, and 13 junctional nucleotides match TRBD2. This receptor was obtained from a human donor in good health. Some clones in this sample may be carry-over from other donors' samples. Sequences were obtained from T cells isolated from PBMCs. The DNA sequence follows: TGTGCCAGCAGCTTGACTAGCGGGGGGCCTCAAGAGACCCAGTACTTC. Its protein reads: CASSLTSGGPQETQYF.